This T cell receptor beta chain emerged from a study of vaccination and CD4 T cells after COVID-19. Looking at the study overall: Four females and six males made up the convalescents, two of whom were Hispanic. Following dose two, a median around 69 days (range 14 to 241) passed before post-vaccine samples were taken. General observations from the study: Spike mono-reactivity was evident in 304 of the 307 vaccine-specific clones derived from convalescent patients.

Once obtained from cultured CD4+ T cells, the DNA was sequenced using the Oncomine TCR Beta short-read assay. MiXCR, run by TCRdb on the PCR reads, gives a single entry per CDR3 protein. Of some 11,000 distinct CDR3 sequences listed, approximately 53% are singletons. This sample's treatment: approximately 9-day PBMC culture with coronavirus spike peptide pools or control peptides (ViraFEST assay). PCR positivity dates ran from March to December 2020, preceding US Alpha, Beta and Delta variants. Of note for this clonotype: Its antigen is as yet unknown.

Sequenced: CD4+ T cells from blood, cultured in vitro. The clonotype originates from a human donor who had recovered from COVID-19.

The CDR3 region has the DNA TGCGCCAGCAGCTTGGGGCGGGCTCCCTACGAGCAGTACTTC. Residues: CASSLGRAPYEQYF. This chain uses TRBV5-1 with TRBJ2-7; the D gene is possibly TRBD2 (5 bases). From germline, CDR1 is SGHRS and CDR2 YFSETQ. The CDR3 has 14 amino acids. Trimming cost V 0 bases and J 2 bases, with 9 bases left between them.